This is a list of T cell receptor beta chains from one sample in a study of T cell repertoires in aging, cancer and after chemotherapy. From the multiplex PCR reads, TCRdb called clonotypes with MiXCR, one entry per CDR3 protein. The data contain 1,100 or so distinct CDR3 sequences, approximately 30% of them singletons. The sequenced sample was blood. The receptors derive from a human donor with a solid tumor. Both conserved end residues are part of each CDR3. Each record gives: V gene, J gene, clone size, D gene, CDR3 DNA, CDR3 protein. A D gene is named only where the DNA matches it firmly. Size tells how often a clone was seen (once, few, many) or the class of an expanded clone, and some rows leave it out.

TRBV4-1	TRBJ1-6	few	-	TGCGCCAGCAGCCAAGACATCGGTGGGGCGCAGAATTCACCCCTCCACTTT	CASSQDIGGAQNSPLHF
TRBV29-1	TRBJ1-5	-	TRBD1	TGCAGCGTTGGACAGGGCCCAGGGCAGCCCCAGCATTTT	CSVGQGPGQPQHF
TRBV4-3	TRBJ1-3	-	-	TGCGCCAGCAGCCCCGACAGAGCCTCTGGAAACACCATATATTTT	CASSPDRASGNTIYF
TRBV6-2/TRBV6-3	TRBJ1-2	large	-	TGTGCCAGCTCCCGGAACGGGGGCGGCTACACCTTC	CASSRNGGGYTF
TRBV20-1	TRBJ2-7	medium-sized	-	TGCAGTGCTAGACGGGGGGCTGAATCCTACGAGCAGTACTTC	CSARRGAESYEQYF
TRBV30	TRBJ2-7	-	-	TGTGCCTGGAGTACAGGGTCCTACGAGCAGTACTTC	CAWSTGSYEQYF
TRBV27	TRBJ2-2	medium-sized	TRBD1	TGTGCCAGCAGTTTATCCGCAGGGGGTGTGAACACCGGGGAGCTGTTTTTT	CASSLSAGGVNTGELFF
TRBV7-9	TRBJ2-2	medium-sized	TRBD1	TGTGCCAGCAGCCCCCAGGGGGCCAGCACCGGGGAGCTGTTTTTT	CASSPQGASTGELFF
TRBV6-1	TRBJ1-5	large	TRBD1	TGTGCCAGCAGTGAAGCCAGGACAGGGGGCAATCAGCCCCAGCATTTT	CASSEARTGGNQPQHF
TRBV4-3	TRBJ2-2	-	-	TGCGCCAGCAGCAAGGGACAGAACACCGGGGAGCTGTTTTTT	CASSKGQNTGELFF
TRBV5-1	TRBJ1-2	few	-	TGCGCCAGCAGCCCGTCCCCGAGGGGCCTCTATGGCTACACCTTC	CASSPSPRGLYGYTF
TRBV27	TRBJ1-4	medium-sized	-	TGTGCCAGCAGACAGGGAGCTAATGAAAAACTGTTTTTT	CASRQGANEKLFF
TRBV30	TRBJ2-7	few	-	TGTGTATTGGCGGGGGCAACCACCTACGAGCAGTACTTC	CVLAGATTYEQYF
TRBV6-5	TRBJ1-2	large	-	TGTGCCAGCAGAAACGGGTATGGCTACACCTTC	CASRNGYGYTF
TRBV24-1	TRBJ2-2	medium-sized	-	TGTGCCACCAGTGATTATCCGGGAACCGGGGAGCTGTTTTTT	CATSDYPGTGELFF
TRBV5-5	TRBJ1-2	large	TRBD1	TGTGCCAGCAGCTTGGGACAGGGAATTGACTATGGCTACACCTTC	CASSLGQGIDYGYTF
TRBV6-1	TRBJ1-2	-	TRBD1	TGTGCCAGCAGTAGGGGGCTCGAGGGCTACACCTTC	CASSRGLEGYTF
TRBV6-6	TRBJ2-3	large	-	TGTGCCAGCAGTAGCCACCCTAGAGATACGCAGTATTTT	CASSSHPRDTQYF